Below are 10 T cell receptor beta chains sequenced from a single sample in a study of a mutant IDH1 vaccine in newly diagnosed glioma. What these receptors recognize is not known. The time point was: week 11, during vaccination. Doses of 300 ug of mutant IDH1 20-mer peptide were given with topical imiquimod. Repertoires were generated with immunoSEQ multiplex PCR, while TCRdb's copy carries only in-frame clones and drops some. The data contain under 35,000 clones, around 91% of them seen just once; the ten biggest clones take up around 20%. The specimen was PBMCs, collected from a glioma patient whose treatment included an IDH1 peptide vaccine. These receptors were obtained from a young man with glioma.

This sequence joins TRBV7-9 and TRBJ2-7; TRBD2 agrees at 13 bases. The CDR3 runs 17 residues. The V and J ends lost 5 bases and 5 bases, in that order; junction bases with no gene match: 12. The V gene's germline CDR1 is SEHNR and CDR2 FQNEAQ (reference sequence). This CDR3 reads CASSPFSPGLAGDEQYF. The DNA of the CDR3 is TGTGCCAGCAGCCCATTCAGCCCCGGACTAGCGGGGGACGAGCAGTACTTC. Full variable domain (outside the CDR3, taken from reference TRBV7-9 and TRBJ2-7): DTGVSQNPRHKITKRGQNVTFRCDPISEHNRLYWYRQTLGQGPEFLTYFQNEAQLEKSRLLSDRFSAERPKGSFSTLEIQRTEQGDSAMYLCASSPFSPGLAGDEQYFGPGTRLTVT.

This sequence joins TRBV7-6 and TRBJ2-5; 13 bases are shared with TRBD2. The CDR3 covers 17 residues. Germline CDR1 SGHVS, CDR2 FNYEAQ. The junction had 11 bases not matched to a gene; V was cut back by 5 bases and J by 5 bases. The CDR3 here is CASSPGLAGEEVETQYF. The CDR3 region has the DNA TGTGCCAGCAGCCCCGGACTAGCGGGAGAGGAGGTGGAGACCCAGTACTTC.

The chain joins TRBV18 to TRBJ1-1; 7 bases agree with TRBD1. The CDR3 is 13 amino acids. Germline V CDR1 and CDR2: KGHSH, LQKENI. With V trimmed by 3 bases and J by 6 bases, 4 bases remained unmatched. The CDR3 sequence is CASSPDRRAEAFF. The CDR3 DNA is TGTGCCAGCTCACCGGACAGGCGGGCTGAAGCTTTCTTT.

The rearrangement links TRBV6-5 to TRBJ1-1; no reliable D call. The germline V gene has CDR1 MNHEY and CDR2 SVGAGI. The CDR3 contains 14 residues. Deletions cut 6 bases from V and 5 bases from J, with 16 bases between. CDR3 DNA: TGTGCCAGCAGCTCTTTTCGTGCCGGTACTGAAGCTTTCTTT. Residues: CASSSFRAGTEAFF.

This chain links TRBV7-9 with TRBJ1-5; D is unresolved. Deletions cut 5 bases from V and 5 bases from J, with 7 bases between. Germline V lookup: CDR1 SEHNR, CDR2 FQNEAQ (reference sequence). The length of the CDR3 is 12 residues. The CDR3 reads CASSLTDQPQHF. CDR3 sequence (DNA): TGTGCCAGCAGCCTAACCGATCAGCCCCAGCATTTT.

The chain recombines TRBV19 with TRBJ2-2, with D possibly being TRBD1 (6 bases). Deletions cut 7 bases from V and 5 bases from J, with 8 bases between. This CDR3 comprises 12 residues. Germline V lookup: CDR1 LNHDA, CDR2 SQIVND (reference sequence). CDR3 amino acids: CASTQGTGELFF. The CDR3 region has the DNA TGTGCCAGTACCCAGGGGACCGGGGAGCTGTTTTTT.

This clone was seen just once. The chain employs TRBV21-1 and TRBJ1-1; TRBD1 is the table's D call, not checked against the DNA. TRBV21-1 is annotated as a pseudogene. The CDR3 is made up of 16 amino acids. CDR3 protein: CASSKIGQTLNTEAFF. Written as DNA, the CDR3 is TGTGCCAGCAGCAAAATTGGACAGACGTTGAACACTGAAGCTTTCTTT.

The CDR3 sequence: CASSQDREGTNEKLFF. In DNA form, the CDR3 reads TGTGCCAGCAGTCAAGACAGGGAAGGGACTAATGAAAAACTGTTTTTT. The V and J genes are TRBV6-1 and TRBJ1-4, with TRBD1 matching 7 bases. V was pared by 5 bases and J by 2 bases, with 8 bases of the junction left unmatched. Germline values: CDR1 MNHNS, CDR2 SASEGT. The CDR3 length is 16 residues.

Only one count was recorded for this clone. The chain couples TRBV2 to TRBJ2-2; D not resolved. This CDR3 region has 15 residues. CDR1 and CDR2 (germline): SNHLY, FYNNEI. V lost 3 bases to trimming and J lost 0 bases, with 8 bases between them. This CDR3 is CASSDGMPNTGELFF. The CDR3 DNA reads as TGTGCCAGCAGTGACGGAATGCCGAACACCGGGGAGCTGTTTTTT.

The V and J genes are TRBV4-1 and TRBJ2-1, with 7 bases identical to TRBD2. The CDR3 contains 16 residues. Germline lookup yields CDR1 MGHRA and CDR2 YSYEKL. Trimming at V came to 1 base and at J to 3 bases, leaving 6 bases not matched to a gene. Written as DNA, the CDR3 is TGCGCCAGCAGCCAAGGGCTAAGCGGGAACTACAATGAGCAGTTCTTC. Amino acids: CASSQGLSGNYNEQFF.